This TCR beta chain was documented in a study of CD8 T cells in cerebrospinal fluid in Alzheimer's disease. Germline loops: CDR1 DFQATT, CDR2 SNEGSKA (reference sequence). The CDR3 sequence is 14 residues long. CSF cells were profiled by 10X single-cell V(D)J and 5' expression. TCRdb reprocessed the 10x single-cell sequencing reads, keeping one entry per CDR3 protein, no DNA. This repertoire comprises around 900 distinct CDR3 sequences; its ten largest clones make up over 9%. By frequency, this clonotype is medium-sized (0.01 to 0.1%). The target antigen is unknown. The study's findings and limits: EBV-specific TCRs in cerebrospinal fluid reportedly do not establish a causal EBV–Alzheimer's link.

The sequence was collected from a human donor with Parkinson's disease. Sequencing was performed on cerebrospinal fluid. The V and J genes are TRBV20-1 and TRBJ1-5; TCRdb picks TRBD1, but there is no DNA to check that call. CDR3 loop: CSATSQGIGQPQHF.